Listed here are 22 T cell receptor beta chains from one sample, sequenced in a study of T cell responses to AZD1222 COVID-19 vaccine. This table comes from immunoSEQ multiplex PCR, and its TCRdb copy is limited to in-frame clones, with some not included. The table has tens of thousands of clones, 75% to 90% seen once; the top ten hold approximately 19%. The source material was peripheral blood, sampled on day 0 of MenACWY control vaccination. Source of these receptors: an adult in good health.

This clone was detected only once. The chain uses TRBV19 and TRBJ1-2, with a tentative D call TRBD1 (6 bases). The CDR3 is 14 amino acids. CDR1 and CDR2 (germline): LNHDA, SQIVND (reference sequence). The germline V and J ends were trimmed by 5 bases and 0 bases, with 10 bases remaining between them. Here the CDR3 reads CASSLDRSNYGYTF. CDR3 bases: TGTGCCAGTAGTCTGGACAGATCTAACTATGGCTACACCTTC.

The V call is TRBV6-5, the J call TRBJ1-1; D is perhaps TRBD1 (6 bases). There are 13 residues in the CDR3. CDR1 is MNHEY and CDR2 is SVGAGI in the germline V gene. V lost 6 bases and J lost 3, with 11 bases in between. The CDR3 sequence is CASRGGQYTEAFF. The CDR3 nucleotides are TGTGCCAGCAGGGGCGGACAGTACACTGAAGCTTTCTTT.

V and J are TRBV18 and TRBJ2-2, with D perhaps TRBD1 or TRBD2 (5 bases each). The germline V gene has CDR1 KGHSH and CDR2 LQKENI. The germline V and J ends were trimmed by 8 bases and 1 base, with 17 bases remaining between them. The CDR3 is 16 amino acids. CDR3: CASAPFRDENTGELFF. The CDR3 region has the DNA TGTGCCAGCGCCCCCTTCCGGGACGAGAACACCGGGGAGCTGTTTTTT. Full variable domain (remainder filled in from reference TRBV18 and TRBJ2-2): NAGVMQNPRHLVRRRGQEARLRCSPMKGHSHVYWYRQLPEEGLKFMVYLQKENIIDESGMPKERFSAEFPKEGPSILRIQQVVRGDSAAYFCASAPFRDENTGELFFGEGSRLTVL.

The chain has TRBV6-6 and TRBJ1-2, with TRBD1 identical over 7 bases. Losses at the gene ends were 4 bases for V and 2 bases for J; bases not matched to a gene: 1. Per germline, CDR1 MNHNY and CDR2 SVGAGI (reference sequence). This CDR3 comprises 13 residues. CDR3 sequence reads: CASSSQGNYGYTF. CDR3 sequence (DNA): TGTGCCAGCAGTTCACAGGGGAACTATGGCTACACCTTC.

The V and J genes are TRBV6-2 or TRBV6-3 and TRBJ1-5; TRBD1 agrees at 8 bases. Germline CDR1 is MNHEY and CDR2 is SVGEGT. The CDR3 consists of 16 residues. J lost 3 bases, V lost 4 bases, and 8 bases had no gene match. The CDR3 DNA reads TGTGCCAGCAGTTCCTCAGGGGGCCGGGTCAATCAGCCCCAGCATTTT. Translating gives CASSSSGGRVNQPQHF.

This chain joins TRBV2 and TRBJ2-2; D is possibly TRBD1 (5 bases). The V end lost 4 bases, the J end lost 7 bases, and 25 bases lay between the germline ends. Germline CDR1 SNHLY, CDR2 FYNNEI. This CDR3 spans 18 amino acids. CDR3 DNA sequence: TGTGCCAGCAGTGCCCAGGGCCAAAAGAAAGGTTTCGGCGGGGAGCTGTTTTTT. This sequence encodes CASSAQGQKKGFGGELFF.

This chain joins TRBV6-5 and TRBJ1-1; unclear D gene. This CDR3 region has 13 residues. The germline V and J ends were trimmed by 7 bases and 1 base, with 10 bases remaining between them. Germline lookup yields CDR1 MNHEY and CDR2 SVGAGI. CDR3 amino acids: CASKTLGNTEAFF. The CDR3 nucleotides are TGTGCCAGCAAGACACTAGGGAACACTGAAGCTTTCTTT.

The chain couples TRBV7-9 to TRBJ1-4, with D unclear. The CDR3 runs 15 residues. Germline CDR1 reads SEHNR; CDR2 reads FQNEAQ (reference sequence). V lost 5 bases and J 7 bases, leaving 17 bases between the germline ends. CDR3 protein: CASSGLGWQSEKLFF. CDR3 sequence (DNA): TGTGCCAGCAGCGGCCTGGGGTGGCAGTCTGAAAAACTGTTTTTT.

This clone showed up just a few times. The chain has TRBV7-9 and TRBJ2-1, with D hard to call. Trimming removed 5 bases from V and 12 bases from J, with 11 bases in between. CDR1 SEHNR and CDR2 FQNEAQ come from the germline V gene (reference sequence). The CDR3 totals 11 residues. The CDR3 is CASSAAPGQFF. The CDR3 region has the DNA TGTGCCAGCAGCGCTGCTCCAGGGCAGTTCTTC.

This clone was recorded once. The chain uses TRBV19 and TRBJ2-6; 8 bases match TRBD1. This CDR3 region has 17 residues. From germline, CDR1 is LNHDA and CDR2 SQIVND (reference sequence). V trimming: 7 bases; J trimming: 0 bases; junction bases outside the gene matches: 8. The CDR3 is CASKKDRAPSGANVLTF. The CDR3 DNA sequence: TGTGCCAGTAAAAAGGACAGGGCTCCCTCTGGGGCCAACGTCCTGACTTTC.

This chain connects TRBV4-2 to TRBJ2-2; D perhaps matches TRBD2 (7 bases). The CDR3 contains 16 residues. The V and J ends lost 0 bases and 3 bases respectively, with 11 bases between them. Germline V gene sequence: CDR1 LGHNA, CDR2 YNFKEQ. The CDR3 here is CASSQDRGAYTGELFF. The CDR3 nucleotides read TGTGCCAGCAGCCAAGACCGGGGGGCCTACACCGGGGAGCTGTTTTTT.

The chain uses TRBV5-1 and TRBJ2-3; the match to TRBD2 covers 7 bases. With V trimmed by 4 bases and J by 3 bases, 14 bases remained unmatched. This CDR3 spans 17 amino acids. CDR1 is SGHRS and CDR2 is YFSETQ in the germline V gene. In DNA form, the CDR3 reads TGCGCCAGCAGCGTAACCCCCACGCGGGAGCTTACAGATACGCAGTATTTT. Its protein is CASSVTPTRELTDTQYF.

The V gene is TRBV19, the J gene TRBJ1-5; TRBD1 aligns across 8 bases. CDR1 and CDR2 from the germline V gene are LNHDA and SQIVND (reference sequence). With 7 bases clipped from V and 4 bases from J, the junction kept 9 bases outside the gene matches. This CDR3 has 15 amino acids. Written as DNA, the CDR3 is TGTGCCAGTAACGCCGGGACAGGTGGGAATCAGCCCCAGCATTTT. Translating it yields CASNAGTGGNQPQHF.

This clone was seen a single time. CDR3 DNA: TGTGCCAGCAGCCTAGGACTAGCGGCAACAGATACGCAGTATTTT. Translation gives CASSLGLAATDTQYF. The rearrangement uses TRBV3-1 (or the pseudogene TRBV3-2) and TRBJ2-3; 10 bases map to TRBD2. J gave up 3 bases and V 4 bases, and 4 bases lay outside the gene matches. The germline CDR1 and CDR2 sequences are LGHDT and YNNKEL (reference sequence). The CDR3 sequence is 15 residues long.

This clone was seen a single time. A read error may account for a junction end that differs from germline. The CDR3 loop reads CASSLTSGSTDTQYF. As DNA, the CDR3 is TGTGCTAGCAGCCTTACTAGCGGGAGCACAGATACGCAGTATTTT. The chain uses TRBV7-7 and TRBJ2-3, with 9 bases matching TRBD2. Germline V CDR1 and CDR2: SSHAT, FNYEAQ (reference sequence). CDR3 size: 15 residues.

The chain combines TRBV6-5 with TRBJ2-7; D perhaps matches TRBD2 (5 bases). The V end lost 6 bases, the J end lost 5 bases, and 11 bases lay between the germline ends. This CDR3 region has 12 residues. Germline CDR1 reads MNHEY; CDR2 reads SVGAGI. CDR3 nucleotides: TGTGCCAGCAGGACTAAACTTCACGAGCAGTACTTC. As protein: CASRTKLHEQYF.

The gene calls are TRBV11-1 and TRBJ2-3, with D perhaps matching TRBD1 (6 bases). The V end was cut by 5 bases, the J end by 2 bases, with 11 bases between. Germline loops: CDR1 SGHAT, CDR2 FQDESV (reference sequence). The length of the CDR3 is 14 residues. The CDR3 is CASSRRGNTDTQYF. CDR3 bases: TGTGCCAGCAGCCGCAGGGGAAACACAGATACGCAGTATTTT.

This sequence joins TRBV3-1 (or the pseudogene TRBV3-2) and TRBJ2-6; TRBD1 matches at 8 bases. The CDR3 contains 13 residues. CDR1 LGHDT and CDR2 YNNKEL come from the germline V gene (reference sequence). V shed 4 bases, J shed 12 bases, and the junction held 5 bases outside the gene matches. The CDR3 region is CASSRRGRSVLTF. The DNA for the CDR3 is TGTGCCAGCAGCCGCAGGGGGCGCAGCGTCCTGACTTTC.

The gene calls are TRBV5-4 and TRBJ1-3, with D perhaps TRBD1 (5 bases). Germline lookup yields CDR1 SGHNT and CDR2 YYREEE (reference sequence). V gave up 0 bases and J gave up 4 bases, with 14 bases separating them. The CDR3 totals 16 residues. The CDR3 spells CASSLEGRSSGNTIYF. As DNA, the CDR3 is TGTGCCAGCAGCTTGGAGGGACGAAGCTCAGGAAACACCATATATTTT.

The V and J genes are TRBV28 and TRBJ1-5; D not resolved. V gave up 7 bases and J gave up 3 bases, with 16 bases separating them. The germline gives CDR1 MDHEN, CDR2 SYDVKM. This CDR3 has 15 residues. CDR3 in amino acids: CASTKGGRNNQPQHF. CDR3 nucleotides: TGTGCCAGCACCAAAGGAGGGCGTAACAATCAGCCCCAGCATTTT. Variable domain in full (rest from reference TRBV28 and TRBJ1-5): DVKVTQSSRYLVKRTGEKVFLECVQDMDHENMFWYRQDPGLGLRLIYFSYDVKMKEKGDIPEGYSVSREKKERFSLILESASTNQTSMYLCASTKGGRNNQPQHFGDGTRLSIL.

This chain joins TRBV5-1 and TRBJ2-7, with 10 nucleotides matching TRBD1. J gave up 2 bases and V 4 bases, and 3 bases lay outside the gene matches. The CDR3 runs 14 residues. The germline V gene has CDR1 SGHRS and CDR2 YFSETQ. The CDR3 region has the DNA TGCGCCAGCAGCGCCGGGACAGGGGCCTACGAGCAGTACTTC. Its protein is CASSAGTGAYEQYF.

The gene calls are TRBV5-8 and TRBJ2-1, with 8 positions matching TRBD2. Losses at the gene ends were 4 bases for V and 1 base for J; bases not matched to a gene: 7. Germline values: CDR1 SGHTS, CDR2 YDEGEE. The CDR3 is 16 amino acids. DNA for the CDR3: TGTGCCAGCAGCAGCTTTAGCGGGGCTTCCTACAATGAGCAGTTCTTC. The encoded protein is CASSSFSGASYNEQFF.